This record looks at one T cell receptor (beta chain) sequence and its context. Clones were read by immunoSEQ multiplex PCR, and TCRdb kept only the in-frame ones, dropping some. The table has 350,000 to 450,000 clones, approximately 92% seen once; the top ten hold 0.95% to 1.2%. The CDR3 sequence is 16 residues long. V lost 0 bases and J lost 2, with 14 bases in between. Germline V gives CDR1 MNHEY, CDR2 SVGAGI. These data come from a study of blood T cell repertoires in COVID-19. The rearrangement uses TRBV6-5 and TRBJ2-7, with D uncertain. The clonotype comes from a man aged 25 to 45 who had recovered from COVID-19. Material: PBMCs or T cells enriched from blood (not recorded which). DNA for the CDR3: TGTGCCAGCAGTTACTCGATCTCTGGAGACCCCTACGAGCAGTACTTC. The encoded protein is CASSYSISGDPYEQYF.